The 20 T cell receptor beta chains below were found in one sample sequenced in a study of shared clonotypes between healthy human individuals. TCRdb's copy holds only in-frame clones and misses some; the assay was immunoSEQ multiplex PCR. This sample has 2 million to 2.5 million clones; roughly 92% occur once, and the top ten carry around 0.35%. Sequenced material: naive CD4+ T cells from PBMCs. The subset: CD45RA+ positively selected. These receptors originate from a man younger than 35 in good health. Some clones in this sample may be carry-over from other donors' samples.

This chain connects TRBV7-8 to TRBJ2-5, with TRBD1 identical over 7 bases. CDR1 and CDR2 from the germline V gene are SGHVS and FQNEAQ. After removal of 4 bases from V and 1 base from J, the junction contained 15 bases not matched to a gene. The CDR3 extends over 18 amino acids. The CDR3 loop reads CASSSPLYGTAPQETQYF. The CDR3 DNA sequence: TGTGCCAGCAGCTCCCCCCTCTACGGGACAGCTCCCCAAGAGACCCAGTACTTC.

The genes are TRBV4-2 and TRBJ2-3, with 10 bases matching TRBD2. Trimming took 6 bases from V and 3 from J; bases not matched to a gene: 12. This CDR3 region has 17 residues. Germline CDR1 reads LGHNA; CDR2 reads YNFKEQ. In nucleotides, the CDR3 is TGTGCCAGCAGGGGGACTAGCGCCCCTCAGGGGACAGATACGCAGTATTTT. Its protein product is CASRGTSAPQGTDTQYF.

The chain uses TRBV5-4 and TRBJ2-2; D gene ambiguous. The CDR3 has 17 amino acids. The germline V and J ends were trimmed by 4 bases and 0 bases, with 16 bases remaining between them. CDR1 and CDR2 (germline): SGHNT, YYREEE (reference sequence). The CDR3: CASSPRGRNPNTGELFF. The CDR3 nucleotides read TGTGCCAGCAGCCCCCGAGGACGGAATCCGAACACCGGGGAGCTGTTTTTT. The complete variable domain, with remaining parts taken from reference TRBV5-4 and TRBJ2-2, reads ETGVTQSPTHLIKTRGQQVTLRCSSQSGHNTVSWYQQALGQGPQFIFQYYREEENGRGNFPPRFSGLQFPNYSSELNVNALELDDSALYLCASSPRGRNPNTGELFFGEGSRLTVL.

The V call is TRBV9, the J call TRBJ2-3; the match to TRBD2 covers 11 bases. The CDR3 is made up of 14 amino acids. V lost 4 bases and J lost 5; bases outside the gene matches: 3. Germline V gives CDR1 SGDLS, CDR2 YYNGEE. Here the CDR3 DNA reads TGTGCCAGCAGCCCCCTAGCGGGAGGAGATACGCAGTATTTT. Protein sequence: CASSPLAGGDTQYF. Full variable domain (remainder filled in from reference TRBV9 and TRBJ2-3): DSGVTQTPKHLITATGQRVTLRCSPRSGDLSVYWYQQSLDQGLQFLIQYYNGEERAKGNILERFSAQQFPDLHSELNLSSLELGDSALYFCASSPLAGGDTQYFGPGTRLTVL.

The rearrangement joins TRBV28 to TRBJ2-4; 10 bases align to TRBD2. Germline loops: CDR1 MDHEN, CDR2 SYDVKM. V lost 6 bases, J lost 1 base, and 6 bases stayed unmatched. This CDR3 contains 16 residues. DNA of the CDR3: TGTGCCAGCAGCCCACCGGGACTAGCGGCCAAAAACATTCAGTACTTC. As protein: CASSPPGLAAKNIQYF.

The chain recombines TRBV10-1 with TRBJ1-4, with D hard to call. Looked up from germline, CDR1 is WNHNN and CDR2 is SYGVQD (reference sequence). The CDR3 runs to 13 residues. Trimming stripped 2 bases from V and 12 bases from J, with 13 bases between. CDR3 amino acids: CASSERRPLELFF. DNA of the CDR3: TGCGCCAGCAGTGAGAGGCGGCCCCTTGAACTGTTTTTT.

The J gene is TRBJ2-3, the V gene TRBV19; TRBD1 agrees at 7 bases. Per germline, CDR1 LNHDA and CDR2 SQIVND (reference sequence). The J segment lost 1 base and the V segment lost 6 bases, leaving 10 bases of the junction unmatched. The CDR3 contains 16 residues. For the CDR3, the DNA is TGTGCCAGTAGGCTTGTAGGGGACAGACGCACAGATACGCAGTATTTT. It encodes CASRLVGDRRTDTQYF.

DNA for the CDR3: TGTGCCAGCAGCCCCTCCGGGACAGGGGGCCATGGCTACACCTTC. It encodes CASSPSGTGGHGYTF. The rearrangement uses TRBV6-5 and TRBJ1-2; TRBD1 agrees at 12 bases. CDR1 and CDR2 (germline): MNHEY, SVGAGI. Trimming cost V 6 bases and J 6 bases; bases outside gene matches: 8. CDR3 size: 15 residues.

The rearrangement joins TRBV5-5 to TRBJ2-5, with 8 positions matching TRBD2. The CDR3 loop spans 14 amino acids. The ends lost 7 bases at V and 5 bases at J; junction bases unmatched: 10. Germline V gene sequence: CDR1 SGHKS, CDR2 YYEKEE (reference sequence). In DNA, the CDR3 is TGTGCCAGCTCGGGAGGGCCGAGGGGGGAGACCCAGTACTTC. Encoded protein: CASSGGPRGETQYF.

V gene TRBV5-4 combines with J gene TRBJ1-2; D is possibly TRBD1 (6 bases). This CDR3 spans 15 amino acids. The V gene lost 0 bases and the J gene lost 0 bases, with 9 bases spanning the gap. Germline CDR1 reads SGHNT; CDR2 reads YYREEE (reference sequence). The CDR3 coding sequence is TGTGCCAGCAGCTTGGACAGGGCCACTAACTATGGCTACACCTTC. Protein sequence: CASSLDRATNYGYTF.

The gene calls are TRBV28 and TRBJ1-4; 7 bases line up with TRBD1. CDR3 length: 16 residues. Germline V gives CDR1 MDHEN, CDR2 SYDVKM. V lost 6 bases, J lost 4 bases, and 11 bases stayed unmatched. The DNA for the CDR3 is TGTGCCAGCAGCCCCGCGGGACAGATGAATAATGAAAAACTGTTTTTT. This sequence encodes CASSPAGQMNNEKLFF.

A single count supports this clone. The CDR3 DNA sequence: TGTGCCGGAGGACAGCTGAACACTGAAGCTTTCTTT. Encoded protein: CAGGQLNTEAFF. The genes are TRBV5-4 and TRBJ1-1; a weak D match, TRBD1 (6 bases). The CDR3 totals 12 residues. Trimming left V 10 bases short and J 0 bases short, with 10 bases between. Germline V gene data show CDR1 as SGHNT and CDR2 as YYREEE (reference sequence).

The chain has TRBV7-8 and TRBJ2-3; the D call may be TRBD1 or TRBD2 (5 bases each). Germline V gene sequence: CDR1 SGHVS, CDR2 FQNEAQ. CDR3 length: 16 residues. V lost 5 bases and J 7 bases, leaving 22 bases between the germline ends. The CDR3 loop reads CASSPGEGWGRNTQYF. In DNA, the CDR3 is TGTGCCAGCAGCCCAGGCGAGGGGTGGGGTAGAAATACGCAGTATTTT.

The rearrangement uses TRBV6-6 and TRBJ1-1; the D is unclear. V dropped 6 bases and J dropped 0 bases, with 14 bases sitting between them. The CDR3 consists of 15 residues. The germline gives CDR1 MNHNY, CDR2 SVGAGI (reference sequence). CDR3 DNA: TGTGCCAGCAGGTCGGACCCCAACTTGAACACTGAAGCTTTCTTT. Translation: CASRSDPNLNTEAFF.

This clone was detected once. V and J are TRBV18 and TRBJ2-2, with 9 bases identical to TRBD1. V shed 2 bases and J 3 bases; nucleotides not matched to a gene: 1. Germline CDR1 is KGHSH and CDR2 is LQKENI. The CDR3 covers 15 residues. The CDR3 DNA reads as TGTGCCAGCTCACCAGGACAGGGGCACACCGGGGAGCTGTTTTTT. It codes for CASSPGQGHTGELFF.

As for this clone: The same CDR3 is also encoded by other DNA sequences in this sample. The chain joins TRBV27 to TRBJ1-1, with D possibly being TRBD1 (6 bases). Germline V gene lookup returns CDR1 MNHEY and CDR2 SMNVEV (reference sequence). The length of the CDR3 is 13 residues. V lost 2 bases and J 5 bases, leaving 9 bases between the germline ends. This chain's CDR3 is CASSLIGGTEAFF. CDR3 sequence (DNA): TGTGCCAGCAGTTTAATAGGGGGGACTGAAGCTTTCTTT.

On this clone itself: The junction shows a germline mismatch at one end, possibly a read error. The rearrangement joins TRBV29-1 to TRBJ1-5; D call uncertain. The CDR3 is 12 residues long. Germline values: CDR1 SQVTM, CDR2 ANQGSEA. CDR3 in DNA: TGCAGCGTTGGAGATTTAAATCAGCCCCGGCATTTT. As protein: CSVGDLNQPRHF.

This chain joins TRBV6-1 and TRBJ2-5, with TRBD1 identical over 7 bases. V was clipped by 5 bases and J by 4 bases; unmatched bases: 10. Germline CDR1 MNHNS, CDR2 SASEGT. The CDR3 sequence is 15 residues long. This CDR3 reads CASSPPGQRRETQYF. The CDR3 DNA is TGTGCCAGCAGTCCACCGGGACAGAGGCGAGAGACCCAGTACTTC.

As concerns this clone: At the DNA level, this CDR3 is encoded by other sequences in the same sample as well. This sequence joins TRBV5-1 and TRBJ2-3, with unresolved D. This CDR3 is 14 amino acids long. The ends were cut back, 1 base at V and 0 bases at J, with 6 bases in the middle. In germline, CDR1 is SGHRS, CDR2 YFSETQ. This CDR3 reads CASSLSGSTDTQYF. In DNA, the CDR3 is TGCGCCAGCAGCTTGAGTGGCAGCACAGATACGCAGTATTTT.

The chain has TRBV6-1 and TRBJ2-1; D is undetermined. There are 15 residues in the CDR3. Germline lookup yields CDR1 MNHNS and CDR2 SASEGT. V was pared by 6 bases and J by 4 bases, with 16 bases between. CDR3 in DNA: TGTGCCAGCAGATCAGTTTCGCTGTCTTACAATGAGCAGTTCTTC. Translation gives CASRSVSLSYNEQFF.